This TCR beta chain originates from a study of cytomegalovirus exposure and HLA in healthy donors. The primer mix had 60 Vbeta and 13 Jbeta primers. Profiled with immunoSEQ multiplex PCR; TCRdb holds only in-frame clones, not every one. The sample has roughly 90,000 clones; 60% to 85% are singletons. General study points: A later analysis linked a missense variant in DCLRE1C to the trimming of TCR beta V and J genes.

To note about this clone: Its antigen is not known.

Trimming shortened V by 7 bases and J by 1 base, and 14 bases separated the two germline ends. In germline, CDR1 is SQVTM, CDR2 ANQGSEA. The CDR3 is 13 residues long. The chain links TRBV29-1 to TRBJ2-7; TRBD1 is a possible D gene (6 bases). This clonotype originated in a middle-aged woman in good health and CMV-seropositive. Sequenced sample: PBMCs. CDR3 DNA sequence: TGCAGCGCCATGGACAGAAATTCCTACGAGCAGTACTTC. It encodes CSAMDRNSYEQYF.